This TCR beta chain was retrieved from a study of blood T cell repertoires in COVID-19. Assay: immunoSEQ multiplex PCR; the TCRdb copy retains only in-frame clones and omits some. This table holds about 90,000 clones, approximately 92% found once. The V gene's germline CDR1 is SGHRS and CDR2 YFSETQ. The trim removed 7 bases at V and 6 bases at J, leaving 4 bases unmatched. This CDR3 spans 13 amino acids. The rearrangement uses TRBV5-1 and TRBJ1-2; TRBD1 aligns across 12 bases. The source of this sequence is a woman aged 55-70 years with active COVID-19. Sequencing input: peripheral blood. The CDR3 here is CASGTGGYDGYTF. Here the CDR3 DNA reads TGCGCCAGCGGGACAGGGGGCTATGATGGCTACACCTTC.